The next 3 T cell receptor beta chains were all read from a single sample in a study of spatial heterogeneity in lung cancer. TCRdb re-called the 5' RACE reads through MiXCR, storing one row per CDR3 protein. The data contain some 20,000 distinct CDR3 sequences, 2.5% to 4% of them singletons. Time point meaning: sample taken at primary tumor resection. From tumor, nontumor lung or frozen PBMC, whole RNA was taken unsorted for sequencing. The sequenced sample was PBMCs, obtained at surgery. These receptors originate from a female donor with early-stage non-small cell lung cancer.

This clonotype appeared many times. The chain combines TRBV20-1 with TRBJ2-2; the D gene is possibly TRBD1 (6 bases). Per germline, CDR1 DFQATT and CDR2 SNEGSKA (reference sequence). The CDR3 runs 15 residues. V was pared by 1 base and J by 3 bases, with 12 bases between. The CDR3 sequence is CSARGPRGDTGELFF. In DNA form, the CDR3 reads TGCAGTGCTAGAGGTCCCAGGGGAGACACCGGGGAGCTGTTTTTT.

This clonotype was counted at least ten times. The J gene is TRBJ2-1, the V gene TRBV7-9, with TRBD2 identical over 8 bases. The V gene's germline CDR1 is SEHNR and CDR2 FQNEAQ (reference sequence). After removal of 2 bases from V and 8 bases from J, the junction contained 8 bases not matched to a gene. The CDR3 has 15 amino acids. This chain's CDR3 is CASSLRQRELDEQFF. CDR3 sequence (DNA): TGTGCCAGCAGCTTAAGACAGCGGGAGTTGGATGAGCAGTTCTTC.

In its sample, this clonotype was seen a few times. V and J are TRBV24-1 and TRBJ2-1; TRBD2 aligns across 11 bases. Germline trimming cut 3 bases from V and 4 bases from J; bases unmatched to any gene: 1. Per the germline V gene, CDR1 is KGHDR and CDR2 is SFDVKD. The CDR3 loop spans 15 amino acids. The CDR3 loop is CATSDGTSGYNEQFF. The CDR3, as DNA: TGTGCCACCAGTGATGGGACTAGCGGTTACAATGAGCAGTTCTTC.